This T cell receptor beta chain was documented in a study of Graves' ophthalmopathy and Graves' hyperthyroidism. Researchers took RNA transcripts and amplified TCR beta CDR3 regions from them. Following a first-round RT-PCR that used HTBI primers, a second-round multiplex PCR was carried out. TCRdb itself ran the multiplex PCR reads through MiXCR, one entry per CDR3 protein. The sample lists some 350,000 distinct CDR3 sequences; 17% were seen once. CDR1 and CDR2 from the germline V gene are DFQATT and SNEGSKA (reference sequence). The V gene lost 7 bases and the J gene lost 7 bases, with 20 bases spanning the gap. This CDR3 contains 15 residues. In its sample, this clonotype was seen many times.

The receptor was derived from an adult woman with stable Graves' hyperthyroidism. The chain recombines TRBV20-1 with TRBJ1-6; TRBD1 might be the D (5 bases). The source material was peripheral blood. CDR3 coding DNA: TGCAGTGTTTGGCAGGGAGTAGTTGGGAATTCACCCCTCCACTTT. Residues: CSVWQGVVGNSPLHF.